The entry below gives a single T cell receptor beta chain sequence along with its context. This sample is part of a study of blood T cell repertoires in COVID-19. Turning to the study itself: Samples representing acute and convalescent COVID-19 were sourced from the United States, Italy and Spain. PBMCs, B-cell-depleted T cells, or T cells were the source of the cDNA or gDNA that made up the material.

In the authors' methods: Quantification of nucleated cells was approximated via reference gene primer amplification. Some clones are missing from TCRdb's copy, which holds only in-frame ones; the method was immunoSEQ multiplex PCR. V and J calls and clone size come straight from that table; D and trimming were deduced from the DNA. The sample holds about 100,000 clones, roughly nine tenths seen once. CDR1 is SNHLY and CDR2 is FYNNEI in the germline V gene. The CDR3 is made up of 15 amino acids. The V end lost 10 bases, the J end lost 1 base, and 16 bases lay between the germline ends. The receptor's source is a man aged 50 or older with active COVID-19. Material: peripheral blood. The chain is built from TRBV2 and TRBJ2-2, with D possibly being TRBD1 (5 bases). Written as DNA, the CDR3 is TGTGCCACCTCCGGCCAGGGTGGGAACACCGGGGAGCTGTTTTTT. Protein product: CATSGQGGNTGELFF.